This record concerns one T cell receptor (beta chain) sequence. Its antigen remains unidentified. This specimen comes from a study of cytomegalovirus exposure and HLA in healthy donors. Whole-study context: The 110 million or so unique TCR beta sequences, from about 170 million T cells, were found by an earlier analysis. Study results and caveats: Exclusion as indistinguishable affected some V segments, including TRBV6-2 and TRBV6-3. Presence/absence analyses treated sequencing depth as roughly uniform across donors. Analysis was carried out at a later point, and it linked a missense DCLRE1C variant to TCR beta V- and J-gene trimming.

V was trimmed by 5 bases and J by 4 bases, leaving 12 bases between them. This CDR3 comprises 15 residues. In germline, CDR1 is SEHNR, CDR2 FQNEAQ (reference sequence). Primers for the PCR totalled 60 Vbeta and 13 Jbeta. Libraries were prepared by immunoSEQ multiplex PCR; TCRdb keeps only in-frame clonotypes and omits some of them. The sample yields 150,000 or so clones, 65% to 70% seen once. The sample comprised PBMCs. The chain links TRBV7-9 to TRBJ2-6; no definite D call. This clonotype was obtained from a young man in good health and CMV-seropositive. CDR3 sequence: CASSLSPSGANVLTF. CDR3 bases: TGTGCCAGCAGCCTGAGTCCTTCAGGGGCCAACGTCCTGACTTTC.